Listed below are T cell receptor beta chains from one sample, sequenced in a study of T cell repertoires in cytomegalovirus infection. TCRdb re-derived calls from the reads in MiXCR, one entry per CDR3 protein. The sample consists of fewer than 550,000 distinct CDR3 sequences, approximately 26% of them appearing once. What was sequenced was PBMCs. These receptors all come from a human donor in good health (CMV status not recorded). Some clones in this sample may be carry-over from other donors' samples. Both conserved end residues are part of each CDR3. D genes are given only for firm matches. Rows may omit the clone size; those that give it use once, few, many or a size class.

TRBV7-8	NA	TRBJ1-6	many	TGTGCCAGCAGCTACTTAGGACAGACAAGCTCCTATAATTCACCCCTCCACTTT	CASSYLGQTSSYNSPLHF
TRBV28	TRBD2	TRBJ2-7	NA	TGTGCCAGCAGTTTATACGGGGGGGCCGGCGAGCAGTACTTC	CASSLYGGAGEQYF
TRBV20-1	TRBD1	TRBJ2-7	NA	TGCAGTGCTAGTTCATCCGGGACAGGGACTTCGTCGCACTTC	CSASSSGTGTSSHF
TRBV7-2	NA	TRBJ2-7	NA	TGTGCCAGCAGCTTAGCGCATCGATCCTACGAGCAGTACTTC	CASSLAHRSYEQYF
TRBV19	NA	TRBJ1-5	NA	TGTGCCAGTGCCCGGTCAATTCAGCCCCAGCATTTT	CASARSIQPQHF
TRBV6-2/TRBV6-3	TRBD1	TRBJ1-2	NA	TGTGCCAGCAGTTCTTGGGACAGCAACTATGGCTACACCTTC	CASSSWDSNYGYTF
TRBV28	TRBD1	TRBJ2-1	NA	TGTGCCAGCAGTCCCCGTCTCGGGACAGGGCCCCATGAGCAGTTCTTC	CASSPRLGTGPHEQFF
TRBV6-1	TRBD1	TRBJ2-2	NA	TGTGCCAGCAGACCGAGACAGGGTTGGGCCGGGGAGCTGTTTTTT	CASRPRQGWAGELFF
TRBV7-9	NA	TRBJ1-5	few	TGTGCCAGCCAGGGGACCGTCGGGCAGCCCCAGCATTTT	CASQGTVGQPQHF
TRBV28	NA	TRBJ2-7	many	TGTGCCAGCAGTTTATTAGCGGTAACCTACGAGCAGTACTTC	CASSLLAVTYEQYF
TRBV11-3	NA	TRBJ1-2	NA	TGTGCCAGCAGCACACACCGGGACATGGATGGCTACACCTTC	CASSTHRDMDGYTF
TRBV12-5	NA	TRBJ2-5	NA	TGTGCTAGTGGTTTGGGGTTCAGGGAGACCCAGTACTTC	CASGLGFRETQYF
TRBV2	TRBD2	TRBJ2-3	few	TGTGCCAGCAGTTTACTAGCGGCCCTCACAGATACGCAGTATTTT	CASSLLAALTDTQYF
TRBV30	NA	TRBJ2-1	NA	TGTGCCTGGAGTGTACGATCGCAGGCCACGCAGTTCTTC	CAWSVRSQATQFF
TRBV19	NA	TRBJ2-1	few	TGTGCCAGTAGACCGGGATCTGAATACAATGAGCAGTTCTTC	CASRPGSEYNEQFF
TRBV6-2/TRBV6-3	NA	TRBJ1-5	few	TGTGCCAGCAGGCCGGGGTCGGGCAATCAGCCCCAGCATTTT	CASRPGSGNQPQHF
TRBV5-6	NA	TRBJ1-1	NA	TGTGCCAGCAGCGGACCTCCCAAGGACTCCCTGAACACTGAAGCTTTCTTT	CASSGPPKDSLNTEAFF
TRBV29-1	NA	TRBJ1-2	NA	TGCAGCGTTGACGGGGCCCTTAACTATGGCTACACCTTC	CSVDGALNYGYTF
TRBV7-2	TRBD1	TRBJ2-7	few	TGTGCCAGCAGCCGGACAGGGAGCTCCTACGAGCAGTACTTC	CASSRTGSSYEQYF
TRBV29-1	NA	TRBJ2-1	NA	TGCAGCGTTCACCCCGTACTTCAGAGCTCCTACAATGAGCAGTTCTTC	CSVHPVLQSSYNEQFF
TRBV6-1	NA	TRBJ1-2	NA	TGTGCCAGCAGTGTAGCGGGGAACGGCTACACCTTC	CASSVAGNGYTF
TRBV7-2	TRBD2	TRBJ2-1	NA	TGTGCCAGCAGCCGAACTACTAGCGGGATCGTCAATGAGCAGTTCTTC	CASSRTTSGIVNEQFF
TRBV19	NA	TRBJ2-5	NA	TGTGCCAGTAGTATAGTCCACCCCGAGACCCAGTACTTC	CASSIVHPETQYF
TRBV20-1	NA	TRBJ2-1	NA	TGCAGTGGGGATAGCGGTTTTAGCTCCTACAATGAGCAGTTCTTC	CSGDSGFSSYNEQFF
TRBV9	NA	TRBJ1-3	NA	TGTGCCAGCAGCGCAGGGTCTGGAAACACCATATATTTT	CASSAGSGNTIYF
TRBV20-1	NA	TRBJ2-3	few	TGCAGTGCCCCCCCTCGCGCCCGCAGACTTTCTAGCACAGATACGCAGTATTTT	CSAPPRARRLSSTDTQYF
TRBV10-3	TRBD1	TRBJ2-1	few	TGTGCCATCACCGGGACAGGGTACAATGAGCAGTTCTTC	CAITGTGYNEQFF
TRBV12-5	NA	TRBJ1-1	NA	TGTGCTAGTGGTTTGGGTTTAACTGAAGCTTTCTTT	CASGLGLTEAFF
TRBV11-2	NA	TRBJ2-7	NA	TGTGCCAGCAGCTTAGAGGTAGGCCTAGAGCAGTACTTC	CASSLEVGLEQYF
TRBV7-3	NA	TRBJ2-2	many	TGTGCCAGCAGCGAACATCCCGGGACCGGAACCTACGGGGAGCTGTTTTTT	CASSEHPGTGTYGELFF
TRBV4-1	TRBD1	TRBJ2-3	NA	TGCGCCAGCAGCCGAATTTTTGTCCGGGACAGTTGGTCAGATACGCAGTATTTT	CASSRIFVRDSWSDTQYF
TRBV7-2	NA	TRBJ2-6	many	TGTGCCAGCAGCCAACAGGGAGGGCCCTACTCTGGGGCCAACGTCCTGACTTTC	CASSQQGGPYSGANVLTF
TRBV25-1	NA	TRBJ2-7	NA	TGTGCCAGCGGCCGGGGTCGGGGTGGCGAGCAGTACTTC	CASGRGRGGEQYF
TRBV12-3/TRBV12-4	NA	TRBJ2-1	few	TGTGCCAGCAGTTCCCCCGGGGGTTATGAGCAGTTCTTC	CASSSPGGYEQFF
TRBV19	TRBD1	TRBJ2-4	few	TGTGCCAGTAGTACCTCCCGCGGACAGGGCAAAAACATTCAGTACTTC	CASSTSRGQGKNIQYF
TRBV20-1	TRBD1	TRBJ1-6	NA	TGCAGTGCTAGAAGCGGGACAGGGGACCCGAGGACACCCCTCCACTTT	CSARSGTGDPRTPLHF
TRBV10-2	NA	TRBJ2-3	NA	TGCGCCAGCCTGGAAGAGGTAGGCACAGATACGCAGTATTTT	CASLEEVGTDTQYF